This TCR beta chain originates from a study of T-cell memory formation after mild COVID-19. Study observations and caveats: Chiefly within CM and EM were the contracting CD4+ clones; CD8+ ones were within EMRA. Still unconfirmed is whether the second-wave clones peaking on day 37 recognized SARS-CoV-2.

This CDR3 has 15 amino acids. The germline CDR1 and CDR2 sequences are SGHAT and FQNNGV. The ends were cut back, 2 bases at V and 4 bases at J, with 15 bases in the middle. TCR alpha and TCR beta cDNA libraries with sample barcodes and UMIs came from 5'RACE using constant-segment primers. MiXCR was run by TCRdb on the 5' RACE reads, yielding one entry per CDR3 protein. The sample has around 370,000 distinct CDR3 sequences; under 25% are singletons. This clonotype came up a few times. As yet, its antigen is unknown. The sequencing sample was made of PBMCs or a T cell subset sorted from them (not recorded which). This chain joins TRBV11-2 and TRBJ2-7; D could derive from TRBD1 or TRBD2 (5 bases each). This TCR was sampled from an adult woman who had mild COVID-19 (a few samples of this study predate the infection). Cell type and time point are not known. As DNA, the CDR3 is TGTGCCAGCAGCTTAAATGAGTTGGGGGTATACGAGCAGTACTTC. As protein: CASSLNELGVYEQYF. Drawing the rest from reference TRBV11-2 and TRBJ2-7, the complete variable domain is EAGVAQSPRYKIIEKRQSVAFWCNPISGHATLYWYQQILGQGPKLLIQFQNNGVVDDSQLPKDRFSAERLKGVDSTLKIQPAKLEDSAVYLCASSLNELGVYEQYFGPGTRLTVT.